The TCR beta chain under discussion was sequenced for a study of blood T cell repertoires in COVID-19. Study-wide background: Sample material is recorded as cDNA or gDNA derived from T cells, B-cell-depleted T cells, or PBMCs.

The ends were cut back, 5 bases at V and 1 base at J, with 6 bases in the middle. Germline V CDR1 and CDR2: LNHDA, SQIVND (reference sequence). The CDR3 spans 13 residues. Assay: immunoSEQ multiplex PCR; the TCRdb copy retains only in-frame clones and omits some. The sample consists of about 200,000 clones, approximately 91% of them appearing once. The chain links TRBV19 to TRBJ1-5; unclear D gene. This sequence originates from a man aged 18 to 30 with active or convalescent COVID-19. The sequencing input was peripheral blood. The CDR3: CASSPTSNQPQHF. CDR3 DNA: TGTGCCAGTAGTCCGACAAGCAATCAGCCCCAGCATTTT.